This is a list of T cell receptor beta chains from one sample in a study of CD8 T cells in ankylosing spondylitis. Using its own MiXCR run on the 5' RACE reads, TCRdb lists one record per CDR3 protein. In the table there are under 850,000 distinct CDR3 sequences, under 20% of which are singletons. Sequenced: blood, either unsorted or a sorted T cell fraction (not recorded which). These receptors were obtained from a male donor with ankylosing spondylitis. CDR3s include the opening cysteine and the closing phenylalanine or tryptophan.

v_gene	j_gene	CDR3aa
TRBV6-1	TRBJ1-2	CASSKDNRVLGYTF
TRBV5-1	TRBJ2-5	CASSSGRGIQETQYF
TRBV12-3/TRBV12-4	TRBJ1-6	CASSYSFRALHF
TRBV11-3	TRBJ2-1	CASSPKTGSSYNEQFF
TRBV19	TRBJ2-7	CASSTPGTGEDEQYF
TRBV10-3	TRBJ2-1	CAISDPAAPTEQFF
TRBV18	TRBJ1-2	CASSPGQGALGYTF
TRBV29-1	TRBJ1-1	CSVGTGFILNTEAFF
TRBV20-1	TRBJ2-7	CSARSLAGGMYEQYF
TRBV10-3	TRBJ2-5	CAISPRTSGSGETQYF
TRBV27	TRBJ2-7	CASKLLEGGTYEQYF
TRBV3-1	TRBJ2-7	CASSQGLAGPYEQYF
TRBV3-1	TRBJ2-7	CASSQGGGAREQYF
TRBV4-1	TRBJ2-5	CASSQEGGDGETQYF
TRBV20-1	TRBJ2-4	CSATTSDIHIQYF
TRBV5-1	TRBJ1-5	CASSLVAGDQPQHF
TRBV29-1	TRBJ1-2	CSVPDGAGGSYGYTF
TRBV5-1	TRBJ2-1	CASSLAGSDYNEQFF
TRBV4-1	TRBJ2-3	CASSATPPPERADTQYF
TRBV11-2	TRBJ2-5	CASSHWGAQETQYF
TRBV3-1	TRBJ2-2	CASRTSETGELFF
TRBV7-9	TRBJ2-1	CASSFLPGQGVDEQFF
TRBV12-3/TRBV12-4	TRBJ1-1	CASSLDLGGNTEAFF
TRBV29-1	TRBJ2-1	CSVILAGGPEEQFF
TRBV6-2/TRBV6-3	TRBJ2-5	CASMESGKETQYF
TRBV4-3	TRBJ1-2	CASSQDPANYGYTF
TRBV20-1	TRBJ2-1	CSARDLGLAGFDEQFF
TRBV12-3/TRBV12-4	TRBJ2-3	CASSLSPLAASTDTQYF
TRBV7-3	TRBJ2-5	CASSYGPSETQYF
TRBV4-2	TRBJ2-1	CASSQISGSAYNEQFF
TRBV28	TRBJ2-1	CASTLRRPGGLDEQFF
TRBV6-5	TRBJ1-3	CASSYGGTDGNTIYF
TRBV11-2	TRBJ2-5	CASSPKARQRILSIETQYF